These 13 T cell receptor beta chains share one sample of origin, sequenced in a study of T cell responses to AZD1222 COVID-19 vaccine. This table comes from immunoSEQ multiplex PCR, and its TCRdb copy is limited to in-frame clones, with some not included. The sample lists approximately 150,000 clones, under 95% occurring once. The starting material was peripheral blood, obtained on day 0 of AZD1222 vaccination. The receptor source for this set is an adult in good health.

The chain employs TRBV6-5 and TRBJ2-7; TRBD2 matches at 11 bases. Germline assignment: CDR1 MNHEY and CDR2 SVGAGI. The V and J ends lost 5 bases and 3 bases, in that order; junction bases with no gene match: 3. CDR3 length: 14 residues. The CDR3, as DNA: TGTGCCAGCAGTAGGACTAGCGGGCGCTACGAGCAGTACTTC. This gives the protein CASSRTSGRYEQYF.

CDR3 DNA sequence: TGTGCCAGCAGCCAAGATCTTTCGGATAGCTCCTACGAGCAGTACTTC. Protein product: CASSQDLSDSSYEQYF. The V and J genes are TRBV3-1 (or the pseudogene TRBV3-2) and TRBJ2-7; D call uncertain. CDR3 length equals 16 residues. Trimming shortened V by 0 bases and J by 0 bases, and 12 bases separated the two germline ends. CDR1 and CDR2 from the germline V gene are LGHDT and YNNKEL (reference sequence).

The CDR3 region is CASSNRQNNEKLFF. Here the CDR3 DNA reads TGTGCCAGCAGCAATCGGCAGAATAATGAAAAACTGTTTTTT. The chain employs TRBV9 and TRBJ1-4; D unresolved. Trimming left V 4 bases short and J 4 bases short, with 11 bases between. CDR3 length equals 14 residues. Germline V gene sequence: CDR1 SGDLS, CDR2 YYNGEE. Full variable domain (missing parts from reference TRBV9 and TRBJ1-4): DSGVTQTPKHLITATGQRVTLRCSPRSGDLSVYWYQQSLDQGLQFLIQYYNGEERAKGNILERFSAQQFPDLHSELNLSSLELGDSALYFCASSNRQNNEKLFFGSGTQLSVL.

This sequence joins TRBV6-2 or TRBV6-3 and TRBJ1-1; TRBD1 might be the D (5 bases). Germline CDR1 MNHEY, CDR2 SVGEGT. V lost 1 base to trimming and J lost 7 bases, with 7 bases between them. The CDR3 extends over 12 amino acids. DNA of the CDR3: TGTGCCAGCAGTTACTATGACAGTGAAGCTTTCTTT. Protein: CASSYYDSEAFF.

The table lists this clone with many counts. This chain uses TRBV7-2 with TRBJ2-2; D possibly matches TRBD1 or TRBD2 (5 bases each). The V gene lost 4 bases and the J gene lost 6 bases, with 15 bases spanning the gap. Germline lookup yields CDR1 SGHTA and CDR2 FQGNSA. The CDR3 runs to 15 residues. The CDR3 sequence: CASSSRGWGSGELFF. The CDR3 DNA sequence: TGTGCCAGCAGCTCTAGGGGCTGGGGGTCCGGGGAGCTGTTTTTT.

The CDR3 DNA reads as TGCAGCGTTGGAGTACTTAGCCCGGAGACCCAGTACTTC. It encodes CSVGVLSPETQYF. This chain connects TRBV29-1 to TRBJ2-5; the D is unclear. Germline CDR1 SQVTM, CDR2 ANQGSEA. V lost 4 bases and J lost 5, with 14 bases in between. The CDR3 has 13 residues.

J is TRBJ2-7 and V is TRBV18; 9 bases align to TRBD1. This CDR3 comprises 14 residues. CDR1 and CDR2 (germline): KGHSH, LQKENI. After removal of 3 bases from V and 3 bases from J, the junction contained 3 bases not matched to a gene. The CDR3 DNA reads TGTGCCAGCTCACCGGGGACAGGGCGCTACGAGCAGTACTTC. Amino acids: CASSPGTGRYEQYF.

The chain is built from TRBV10-3 and TRBJ1-4; 7 bases agree with TRBD1. With 4 bases clipped from V and 5 bases from J, the junction kept 13 bases outside the gene matches. Germline V gene sequence: CDR1 ENHRY, CDR2 SYGVKD. The CDR3 consists of 17 residues. The CDR3 sequence is CAISVGYRGQRNEKLFF. CDR3 coding DNA: TGTGCCATCAGTGTTGGTTATCGGGGACAGCGGAATGAAAAACTGTTTTTT.

The rearrangement uses TRBV5-4 and TRBJ2-2, with unresolved D. This CDR3 has 16 residues. Germline CDR1 reads SGHNT; CDR2 reads YYREEE (reference sequence). The CDR3 DNA sequence: TGTGCTTCTAAGCTTGTACCGGGTACCAACACCGGGGAGCTGTTTTTT. It codes for CASKLVPGTNTGELFF.

There are a few counts of this clone. V usage is TRBV6-5 and J usage is TRBJ2-7; 8 bases are a match to TRBD1. The CDR3 extends over 13 amino acids. With 5 bases clipped from V and 3 bases from J, the junction kept 3 bases outside the gene matches. Germline CDR1 and CDR2: MNHEY and SVGAGI. This CDR3 reads CASSQGAYYEQYF. CDR3 coding DNA: TGTGCCAGCAGTCAGGGGGCCTACTACGAGCAGTACTTC.

The genes are TRBV5-1 and TRBJ2-2; perhaps TRBD2 as D (6 bases). The length of the CDR3 is 14 residues. Germline CDR1 reads SGHRS; CDR2 reads YFSETQ. With 9 bases removed from V and 8 bases from J, the gap between germline ends came to 20 bases. In nucleotides, the CDR3 is TGCGCCACCGCGAGGGGAGGCCAACAGGGGGAGCTGTTTTTT. This translates into CATARGGQQGELFF. Complete variable domain (other parts from reference TRBV5-1 and TRBJ2-2): KAGVTQTPRYLIKTRGQQVTLSCSPISGHRSVSWYQQTPGQGLQFLFEYFSETQRNKGNFPGRFSGRQFSNSRSEMNVSTLELGDSALYLCATARGGQQGELFFGEGSRLTVL.

The chain uses TRBV6-4 and TRBJ2-5; unclear D gene. CDR1 MRHNA and CDR2 SNTAGT come from the germline V gene. V lost 2 bases and J 0 bases, leaving 10 bases between the germline ends. The CDR3 spans 15 residues. DNA of the CDR3: TGTGCCAGCAGTGACGCCTCCAGGAACCAAGAGACCCAGTACTTC. It specifies CASSDASRNQETQYF.

This clone was seen a single time. The chain links TRBV4-2 to TRBJ2-7, with D unclear. Per germline, CDR1 LGHNA and CDR2 YNFKEQ. The length of the CDR3 is 15 residues. Trimming took off 1 base at V and 1 base at J, with 11 bases between the two ends. The CDR3 region has the DNA TGTGCCAGCAGCCAAGCCCGACTCGAGTCCTACGAGCAGTACTTC. It specifies CASSQARLESYEQYF.